These 3 T cell receptor beta chains share one sample of origin, sequenced in a study of T cell repertoires in cytomegalovirus infection. Which antigens these TCRs recognize remains unknown. TCRdb ran MiXCR on the reads and lists one entry per CDR3 protein. The table shows under 850,000 distinct CDR3 sequences, with around 31% occurring only once. The sequences come from cultured PBMCs, collected from culture after CMV antigen stimulation. The source of these receptors is a human donor in good health (CMV status not recorded). Some clones in this sample may be carry-over from other donors' samples.

The sample holds many counts of this clonotype. V and J are TRBV7-2 and TRBJ2-3; no reliable D call. There are 16 residues in the CDR3. In germline, CDR1 is SGHTA, CDR2 FQGNSA. The germline V and J ends were trimmed by 1 base and 4 bases, with 15 bases remaining between them. CDR3 coding DNA: TGTGCCAGCAGCTTAGTCTTTTGGGAACCGGCAGATACGCAGTATTTT. This gives the protein CASSLVFWEPADTQYF.

The chain has TRBV2 and TRBJ2-5; the match to TRBD2 covers 10 bases. The ends lost 4 bases at V and 3 bases at J; junction bases unmatched: 5. From germline, CDR1 is SNHLY and CDR2 FYNNEI. This CDR3 spans 15 amino acids. The CDR3 DNA follows: TGTGCCAGCAGTGCGGCTAGCGGGGGAAAAGAGACCCAGTACTTC. It yields the protein CASSAASGGKETQYF.

This clonotype was found a few times. This chain joins TRBV12-3 or TRBV12-4 and TRBJ2-1, with D hard to call. V lost 1 base to trimming and J lost 1 base, with 11 bases between them. This CDR3 region has 16 residues. DNA of the CDR3: TGTGCCAGCAGTTTAGTAGATCCGGCGTCCTACAATGAGCAGTTCTTC. It encodes CASSLVDPASYNEQFF.